These 17 T cell receptor beta chains were all obtained from the same sample, sequenced in a study of T cell responses to AZD1222 COVID-19 vaccine. Profiled with immunoSEQ multiplex PCR; TCRdb holds only in-frame clones, not every one. Seen here are some 200,000 clones, about 92% observed once, and the top ten hold approximately 4%. The sequencing here drew on peripheral blood, taken 28 days after the second dose of the MenACWY control vaccine. The receptors were gathered from an adult who received the MenACWY meningococcal vaccine as a control.

This clone has just one count. CDR3 sequence (DNA): TGTGCCAGCGGGGGGCGCATTGGAGAACTGTTTTTT. Encoded protein: CASGGRIGELFF. This chain joins TRBV6-5 and TRBJ1-4; TRBD1 might be the D (6 bases). The CDR3 runs 12 residues. Between the trimmed V and J ends, which lost 8 bases and 12 bases, there was a span of 16 bases. Germline V gene lookup returns CDR1 MNHEY and CDR2 SVGAGI.

CDR3 DNA: TGTGCCAGCAGCCAAGGCCCCACAGGGCGAGAGACCCAGTACTTC. This sequence encodes CASSQGPTGRETQYF. This chain joins TRBV3-1 (or the pseudogene TRBV3-2) and TRBJ2-5; the D gene is possibly TRBD1 (6 bases). V was trimmed by 1 base and J by 4 bases, leaving 13 bases between them. This CDR3 has 15 residues. CDR1 and CDR2 (germline): LGHDT, YNNKEL (reference sequence).

This clone was detected once. Other DNA sequences from this sample encode an identical CDR3 as well. Here the CDR3 reads CASSLGGGDTEAFF. As DNA, the CDR3 is TGTGCCAGCAGCTTGGGGGGTGGGGACACTGAAGCTTTCTTT. This rearrangement joins TRBV7-2 to TRBJ1-1; D may be TRBD1 (5 bases). Germline-derived CDR1 and CDR2 are SGHTA and FQGNSA. V lost 3 bases and J lost 3, with 11 bases in between. The CDR3 extends over 14 amino acids.

The chain employs TRBV18 and TRBJ2-5; 7 bases are a match to TRBD2. With V trimmed by 2 bases and J by 3 bases, 3 bases remained unmatched. CDR1 is KGHSH, CDR2 LQKENI, per germline. The length of the CDR3 is 14 residues. Written as DNA, the CDR3 is TGTGCCAGCTCACCAAACCGGGGGGAAGAGACCCAGTACTTC. It encodes CASSPNRGEETQYF. The full variable domain, with the rest looked up from reference TRBV18 and TRBJ2-5, is NAGVMQNPRHLVRRRGQEARLRCSPMKGHSHVYWYRQLPEEGLKFMVYLQKENIIDESGMPKERFSAEFPKEGPSILRIQQVVRGDSAAYFCASSPNRGEETQYFGPGTRLLVL.

V gene TRBV10-3 combines with J gene TRBJ2-6; the D gene is possibly TRBD1 (5 bases). Germline V gives CDR1 ENHRY, CDR2 SYGVKD. V was clipped by 2 bases and J by 0 bases, with 11 bases between them. The CDR3 consists of 17 residues. The CDR3 reads CAISEEQGNSGANVLTF. For the CDR3, the DNA is TGTGCCATCAGTGAGGAGCAGGGAAACTCTGGGGCCAACGTCCTGACTTTC.

This clone turned up a few times. This chain connects TRBV19 to TRBJ1-4; D perhaps matches TRBD1 (5 bases). This CDR3 is 14 amino acids long. Trimming left V 3 bases short and J 5 bases short, with 10 bases between. CDR1 and CDR2 (germline): LNHDA, SQIVND (reference sequence). CDR3 sequence (DNA): TGTGCCAGTAGTATCGCGAAGGGGAATGAAAAACTGTTTTTT. Translating gives CASSIAKGNEKLFF.

To note about this clone: Other nucleotide sequences in the sample specify the same CDR3. CDR3 DNA sequence: TGTGCCAGCAGTTTAAGCAGGGCAAATGATGAGCAGTACTTC. Its protein is CASSLSRANDEQYF. The chain carries TRBV27 and TRBJ2-7, with a weak D call TRBD1 (5 bases). Looked up from germline, CDR1 is MNHEY and CDR2 is SMNVEV (reference sequence). Trimming took 2 bases from V and 7 from J, leaving 15 bases between them. This CDR3 has 14 residues.

The chain joins TRBV7-2 to TRBJ2-5, with 11 bases lining up with TRBD2. The V gene end was trimmed by 3 bases and the J gene end by 7 bases; junction bases not matched to a gene: 10. The CDR3 has 16 amino acids. The germline gives CDR1 SGHTA, CDR2 FQGNSA. CDR3: CASSFTSGRATGTQYF. For the CDR3, the DNA is TGTGCCAGCAGCTTTACTAGCGGGAGAGCTACCGGGACCCAGTACTTC.

The chain joins TRBV24-1 to TRBJ2-3; D is uncertain. The germline gives CDR1 KGHDR, CDR2 SFDVKD. The CDR3 is 13 residues long. The V gene lost 7 bases and the J gene lost 5 bases, with 12 bases spanning the gap. Here the CDR3 reads CATREPWGDTQYF. The CDR3, as DNA: TGTGCCACCAGGGAACCCTGGGGAGATACGCAGTATTTT.

This clone was seen only a few times. The chain uses TRBV27 and TRBJ1-1; D may be TRBD1 (5 bases). Germline V CDR1 and CDR2: MNHEY, SMNVEV (reference sequence). The CDR3 consists of 13 residues. The V end was cut by 2 bases, the J end by 10 bases, with 14 bases between. The CDR3 bases are TGTGCCAGCAGTTTAAGTAGAGGGGTAAGAGCTTTCTTT. It is translated as CASSLSRGVRAFF.

In this sample, this clone turned up once. V gene TRBV14 combines with J gene TRBJ2-5, with D possibly matching TRBD2 (5 bases). The CDR3 has 12 residues. Trimming pared 4 bases from V and 4 bases from J, leaving 7 bases between. Germline V gene sequence: CDR1 SGHDN, CDR2 FVKESK. Written as DNA, the CDR3 is TGTGCCAGCAGCCCCCGGGGAGAGACCCAGTACTTC. Its protein product is CASSPRGETQYF.

J is TRBJ1-5 and V is TRBV19; 9 positions match TRBD1. Germline lookup yields CDR1 LNHDA and CDR2 SQIVND (reference sequence). The CDR3 consists of 18 residues. V lost 8 bases to trimming and J lost 0 bases; unmatched junction nucleotides: 14. CDR3 sequence: CASQTKGTGTYSNQPQHF. Written as DNA, the CDR3 is TGTGCCAGTCAAACAAAGGGGACAGGGACCTATAGCAATCAGCCCCAGCATTTT.

The chain has TRBV10-2 and TRBJ1-3; D gene ambiguous. The V and J ends lost 5 bases and 0 bases respectively, with 5 bases between them. The CDR3 covers 13 residues. CDR1 and CDR2 (germline): WSHSY, SAAADI. CDR3: CASSSVSGNTIYF. In DNA form, the CDR3 reads TGCGCCAGCAGTTCAGTCTCTGGAAACACCATATATTTT.

The chain links TRBV18 to TRBJ2-2; TRBD1 aligns across 8 bases. Germline CDR1 KGHSH, CDR2 LQKENI. The V and J ends lost 6 bases and 1 base, in that order; junction bases with no gene match: 4. This CDR3 has 15 residues. CDR3 sequence reads: CASSSGTGNTGELFF. The CDR3 nucleotides read TGTGCCAGCTCGTCCGGGACAGGGAACACCGGGGAGCTGTTTTTT.

The sample holds one count of this clone. The chain uses TRBV5-1 and TRBJ2-3; 16 bases line up with TRBD2. Trimming at V came to 4 bases and at J to 5 bases, leaving 10 bases not matched to a gene. Germline loops: CDR1 SGHRS, CDR2 YFSETQ. The CDR3 runs to 18 residues. The CDR3 bases are TGCGCCAGCAGCACAGGGACTAGCGGGAGGGCCGGGGGAGATACGCAGTATTTT. This sequence encodes CASSTGTSGRAGGDTQYF.

This sequence joins TRBV5-1 and TRBJ2-4; D may be TRBD1 (6 bases). Trimming removed 1 base at V and 4 bases at J, with 9 bases between. The length of the CDR3 is 14 residues. Germline V gene sequence: CDR1 SGHRS, CDR2 YFSETQ. The CDR3 nucleotides are TGCGCCAGCAGCTTGCGGCAGGGGAAAAACATTCAGTACTTC. It is translated as CASSLRQGKNIQYF.

This clone was seen only once. The chain is built from TRBV19 and TRBJ1-2, with D maybe TRBD1 (5 bases). This CDR3 region has 13 residues. The V end was cut by 1 base, the J end by 13 bases, with 16 bases between. Germline V gene data show CDR1 as LNHDA and CDR2 as SQIVND (reference sequence). The CDR3 DNA sequence: TGTGCCAGTAGTATAGGCGTTAGGGGAGAAAGCACCTTC. This gives the protein CASSIGVRGESTF.